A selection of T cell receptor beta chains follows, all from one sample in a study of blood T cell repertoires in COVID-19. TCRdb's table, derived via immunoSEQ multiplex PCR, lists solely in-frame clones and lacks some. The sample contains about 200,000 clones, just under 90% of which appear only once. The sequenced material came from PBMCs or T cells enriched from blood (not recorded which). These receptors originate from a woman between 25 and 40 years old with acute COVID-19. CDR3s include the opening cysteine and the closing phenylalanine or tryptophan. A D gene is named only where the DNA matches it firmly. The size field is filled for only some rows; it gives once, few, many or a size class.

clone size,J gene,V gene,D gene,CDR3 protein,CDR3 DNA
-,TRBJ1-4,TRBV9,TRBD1,CASSVPSGQGDEKLFF,TGTGCCAGCAGCGTCCCCTCGGGGCAGGGGGATGAAAAACTGTTTTTT
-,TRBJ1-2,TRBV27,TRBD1,CASSLSGTGTGGYTF,TGTGCCAGCAGTTTATCCGGGACAGGGACGGGTGGCTACACCTTC
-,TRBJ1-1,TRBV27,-,CATPKRTEAFF,TGTGCCACCCCGAAGAGGACTGAAGCTTTCTTT
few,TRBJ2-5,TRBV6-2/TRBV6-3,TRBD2,CASSYSQTTQRGRRETQYF,TGTGCCAGCAGTTACTCACAGACAACGCAGCGGGGGCGCCGGGAGACCCAGTACTTC
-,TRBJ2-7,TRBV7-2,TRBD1,CASSFRDRGPREQYF,TGTGCCAGCAGCTTCCGGGACAGGGGGCCAAGGGAGCAGTACTTC
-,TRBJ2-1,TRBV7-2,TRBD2,CASTPYPGGPNEQFF,TGTGCCAGCACCCCCTATCCGGGGGGGCCGAATGAGCAGTTCTTC
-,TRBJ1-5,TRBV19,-,CASSIERGGNQPQHF,TGTGCCAGTAGTATAGAACGGGGAGGCAATCAGCCCCAGCATTTT
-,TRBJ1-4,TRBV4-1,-,CASSQGQGLEEKLFF,TGCGCCAGCAGCCAAGGTCAGGGGCTCGAGGAAAAACTGTTTTTT
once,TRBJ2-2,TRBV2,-,CASSVFGGNTGELFF,TGTGCCAGCAGTGTTTTCGGCGGGAACACCGGGGAGCTGTTTTTT
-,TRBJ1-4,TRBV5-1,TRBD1,CASSLGDRDNEKLFF,TGCGCCAGCAGCTTAGGGGACAGGGATAATGAAAAACTGTTTTTT
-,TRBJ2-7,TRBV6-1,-,CASSDRGRFYEQYF,TGTGCCAGCAGTGACAGGGGGAGGTTCTACGAGCAGTACTTC
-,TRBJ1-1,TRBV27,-,CASSLPGTEAFF,TGTGCCAGCAGTTTACCCGGGACAGAAGCTTTCTTT
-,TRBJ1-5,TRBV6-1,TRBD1,CASSEARGSGGWQPQHF,TGTGCCAGCAGTGAAGCTCGGGGGTCAGGGGGCTGGCAGCCCCAGCATTTT
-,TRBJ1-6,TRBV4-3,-,CASSQVRGSSPLHF,TGCGCCAGCAGCCAAGTACGGGGGAGCTCACCCCTCCACTTT
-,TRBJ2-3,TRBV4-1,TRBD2,CASSQASSGGSDTQYF,TGCGCCAGCAGCCAGGCCTCTAGCGGGGGGTCAGATACGCAGTATTTT
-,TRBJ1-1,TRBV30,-,CAWRRGGNTEAFF,TGTGCCTGGAGGAGAGGGGGGAACACTGAAGCTTTCTTT
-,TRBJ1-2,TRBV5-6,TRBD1,CASSRDRGDYGYTF,TGTGCCAGCAGCCGGGACAGGGGCGACTATGGCTACACCTTC
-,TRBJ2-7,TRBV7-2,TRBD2,CASSQPGGVYEQYF,TGTGCCAGCAGCCAACCGGGGGGAGTCTACGAGCAGTACTTC
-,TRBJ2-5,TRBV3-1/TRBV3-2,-,CASSQEPMGGRAGQETQYF,TGTGCCAGCAGCCAAGAGCCTATGGGAGGCAGGGCGGGCCAAGAGACCCAGTACTTC
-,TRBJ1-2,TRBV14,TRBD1,CASSAGGTVGYTF,TGTGCCAGCAGCGCAGGGGGAACGGTTGGCTACACCTTC
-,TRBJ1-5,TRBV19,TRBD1,CATGGKGGQGSQPQHF,TGTGCCACCGGAGGAAAAGGGGGACAGGGGTCTCAGCCCCAGCATTTT
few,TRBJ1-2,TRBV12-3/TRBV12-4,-,CASSLRGGHGYTF,TGTGCCAGCAGTTTAAGGGGGGGTCATGGCTACACCTTC
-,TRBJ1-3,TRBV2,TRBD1,CASKPGQGAKSSGNTIYF,TGTGCCAGCAAACCGGGACAGGGGGCGAAGAGCTCTGGAAACACCATATATTTT
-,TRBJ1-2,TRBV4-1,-,CASSQDWGGYGYTF,TGCGCCAGCAGCCAAGATTGGGGGGGGTATGGCTACACCTTC
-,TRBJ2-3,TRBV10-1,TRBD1,CATRPGQGADTQYF,TGCGCCACCAGGCCGGGACAGGGGGCAGATACGCAGTATTTT
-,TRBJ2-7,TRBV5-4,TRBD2,CASRNLRGSTYEQYF,TGTGCCAGCAGGAATTTGCGGGGGTCGACCTACGAGCAGTACTTC
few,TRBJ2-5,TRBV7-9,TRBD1,CASSLRQGQQETQYF,TGTGCCAGCAGCTTAAGACAGGGGCAACAAGAGACCCAGTACTTC
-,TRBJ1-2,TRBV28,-,CASTTISRIPNYGYTF,TGTGCCAGCACTACTATCTCCCGCATTCCTAACTATGGCTACACCTTC
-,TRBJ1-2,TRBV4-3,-,CASSPNREGSYGYTF,TGCGCCAGCAGCCCGAACAGGGAGGGGAGCTATGGCTACACCTTC
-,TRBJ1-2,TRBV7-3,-,CASRPTGSDYGYTF,TGTGCCAGCAGACCTACAGGGTCGGACTATGGCTACACCTTC
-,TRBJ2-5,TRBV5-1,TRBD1,CASSTYGTEETQYF,TGCGCCAGCAGCACATACGGGACAGAAGAGACCCAGTACTTC
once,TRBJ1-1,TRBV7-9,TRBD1,CASSPDRASTEAFF,TGTGCCAGCAGTCCGGACAGGGCCAGCACTGAAGCTTTCTTT
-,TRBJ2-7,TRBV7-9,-,CASSSIQDLYEQYF,TGTGCCAGCAGCTCCATCCAGGATTTATACGAGCAGTACTTC
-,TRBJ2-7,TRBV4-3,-,CASSQSLSFDNSYEQYF,TGCGCCAGCAGCCAGTCCCTCTCCTTCGACAACTCCTACGAGCAGTACTTC
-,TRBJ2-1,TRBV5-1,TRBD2,CASSLTSGIYNEQFF,TGCGCCAGCAGCTTGACTAGCGGGATATACAATGAGCAGTTCTTC